This T cell receptor beta chain appears in the sequencing data of a study of T cells expressing NK-cell markers. Across the whole study: The eight sequenced donors comprised seven who were HCMV-seropositive and one who was seronegative.

The study, taken as a whole, reports: Of the CD8+ T cell pool in six donors, about 1.0-7.5% was accounted for by dominant NKG2C+ clonotypes.

TCRdb reanalyzed the 5' RACE reads, giving one entry per CDR3 protein sequence and no DNA. The sample totals hundreds of thousands of distinct CDR3 sequences. Notes on this clonotype: Its antigen is unknown.

Germline values: CDR1 MNHNS, CDR2 SASEGT. There are 14 residues in the CDR3. The chain recombines TRBV6-1 with TRBJ2-5; TCRdb's D gene call, TRBD1, goes unchecked for lack of DNA. The material sequenced was blood T cells: a sorted CD56 or NKG2C T cell subset, CD4+ or CD8+ T cells, or bulk PBMC T cells (not recorded which). The TCR originated in a man aged 18 to 70 in good health. This chain's CDR3 is CASSAGTGGQTQYF.